This T cell receptor (beta chain) was retrieved from a study of T cells after yellow fever vaccination. The overall study: Low-cell-number fractions underwent preparation using SMART-Seq v4 Ultra Low Input.

Study results and caveats: A weaker but faster secondary response was observed, peaking on day 5 versus 15. Booster sampling recovered most clones from primary vaccination (approximately 97% CD4, around 90% CD8).

Template switching by 5'RACE produced TCR cDNA, adding a universal primer site and UMIs. TCRdb processed the 5' RACE reads anew with MiXCR; each CDR3 protein has one entry. The sample holds almost 600,000 distinct CDR3 sequences, roughly 13% seen once. The sample holds a few counts of this clonotype. Its cognate antigen is unknown. The specimen comprised PBMCs, sampled on the day of the yellow fever booster vaccination. The sequence came from a man younger than 40 who received the YFV17D yellow fever vaccine.

CDR3 sequence reads: CASSQSDRGFYNEQFF. The CDR3 DNA sequence: TGTGCCAGCAGCCAATCGGACAGGGGTTTCTACAATGAGCAGTTCTTC. The rearrangement uses TRBV4-2 and TRBJ2-1; TRBD1 matches at 9 bases. V gave up 2 bases and J gave up 3 bases; unmatched junction bases: 5. The CDR3 sequence is 16 residues long. Germline V lookup: CDR1 LGHNA, CDR2 YNFKEQ.